A selection of T cell receptor beta chains follows, all from one sample in a study of T cell responses to AZD1222 COVID-19 vaccine. Sequencing used immunoSEQ multiplex PCR; TCRdb keeps in-frame clones, though not all of them. The data show over 80,000 clones, 85% to 90% seen once. The specimen comprised peripheral blood, sampled on day 0 of AZD1222 vaccination. The receptors derive from an adult in good health. Both conserved end residues are part of each CDR3. The D gene is left open where the match is weak. The listing skips clone size in some rows; elsewhere it reads once, few, many or a size class.

v_call: TRBV6-5
d_call: -
clone_size: -
j_call: TRBJ2-7
cdr3_nt: TGTGCCAGCAGTAGGGACGCCGCCTACGAGCAGTACTTC
cdr3_aa: CASSRDAAYEQYF

v_call: TRBV12-5
d_call: TRBD1
clone_size: -
j_call: TRBJ2-1
cdr3_nt: TGTGCTAGTGCCCGGACAGGGGCGTACAATGAGCAGTTCTTC
cdr3_aa: CASARTGAYNEQFF

v_call: TRBV19
d_call: TRBD1
clone_size: -
j_call: TRBJ1-4
cdr3_nt: TGTGCCAGTACTTCTACTGGGACAGCCAATGAAAAACTGTTTTTT
cdr3_aa: CASTSTGTANEKLFF

v_call: TRBV9
d_call: TRBD1
clone_size: -
j_call: TRBJ1-5
cdr3_nt: TGTGCCAGCAGCGGAGGACAGGGGTATCAGCCCCAGCATTTT
cdr3_aa: CASSGGQGYQPQHF

v_call: TRBV6-4
d_call: TRBD1
clone_size: -
j_call: TRBJ1-5
cdr3_nt: TGTGCCAGCAGACCCGGGCCCGGACAGGGAGAAAATCAGCCCCAGCATTTT
cdr3_aa: CASRPGPGQGENQPQHF

v_call: TRBV9
d_call: -
clone_size: -
j_call: TRBJ1-5
cdr3_nt: TGTGCCAGCAGCGTAGGGGGTTATAGCAATCAGCCCCAGCATTTT
cdr3_aa: CASSVGGYSNQPQHF

v_call: TRBV21-1
d_call: -
clone_size: -
j_call: TRBJ2-5
cdr3_nt: TGTGCCAGCAGCAGGGACAGGGGACAGTACCAAGAGACCCAGTACTTC
cdr3_aa: CASSRDRGQYQETQYF

v_call: TRBV4-1
d_call: TRBD2
clone_size: few
j_call: TRBJ2-1
cdr3_nt: TGCGCCAGCAGCCAAGATGACGGGGGGAATTCCTACAATGAGCAGTTCTTC
cdr3_aa: CASSQDDGGNSYNEQFF

v_call: TRBV2
d_call: -
clone_size: -
j_call: TRBJ2-1
cdr3_nt: TGTGCCAGCATTGGGGGGATGAACAATGAGCAGTTCTTC
cdr3_aa: CASIGGMNNEQFF

v_call: TRBV4-2
d_call: -
clone_size: -
j_call: TRBJ1-2
cdr3_nt: TGTGCCAGCAGCCAGGCACACTATGGCTACACCTTC
cdr3_aa: CASSQAHYGYTF

v_call: TRBV7-2
d_call: TRBD2
clone_size: -
j_call: TRBJ2-1
cdr3_nt: TGTGCCAGCAGCTTTATATCAGCGGGAGGGCCGCGGTCGGGGAATGAGCAGTTCTTC
cdr3_aa: CASSFISAGGPRSGNEQFF

v_call: TRBV19
d_call: -
clone_size: -
j_call: TRBJ2-5
cdr3_nt: TGTGCCAGTACCGGAGGGGGGGCCGTCGAGACCCAGTACTTC
cdr3_aa: CASTGGGAVETQYF

v_call: TRBV6-6
d_call: TRBD2
clone_size: -
j_call: TRBJ2-1
cdr3_nt: TGTGCCAGCATCAAACTAGGGACTAACTACAATGAGCAGTTCTTC
cdr3_aa: CASIKLGTNYNEQFF

v_call: TRBV7-6
d_call: -
clone_size: -
j_call: TRBJ1-5
cdr3_nt: TGTGCCAGCAGTCCTTCAGTCGGGGGTTATAGCAATCAGCCCCAGCATTTT
cdr3_aa: CASSPSVGGYSNQPQHF

v_call: TRBV9
d_call: TRBD2
clone_size: -
j_call: TRBJ2-2
cdr3_nt: TGTGCCAGCAGCCCCGGGACTAGCGGGACCGGGGAGCTGTTTTTT
cdr3_aa: CASSPGTSGTGELFF

v_call: TRBV28
d_call: -
clone_size: -
j_call: TRBJ2-1
cdr3_nt: TGTGCCAGCAGTTTTGCGGTAGAGCAGTTCTTC
cdr3_aa: CASSFAVEQFF

v_call: TRBV18
d_call: -
clone_size: -
j_call: TRBJ2-5
cdr3_nt: TGTGCCAGCTCACCACCGATGCGGCTCCAAGAGACCCAGTACTTC
cdr3_aa: CASSPPMRLQETQYF

v_call: TRBV19
d_call: -
clone_size: -
j_call: TRBJ2-5
cdr3_nt: TGTGCCAGTAGCCCCAACGGACGGCCTCAAGAGACCCAGTACTTC
cdr3_aa: CASSPNGRPQETQYF

v_call: TRBV19
d_call: -
clone_size: -
j_call: TRBJ2-7
cdr3_nt: TGTGCCAGTAGTTCAGGGTACCTAGAACCCACCTCGAGCTCCTACGAGCAGTACTTC
cdr3_aa: CASSSGYLEPTSSSYEQYF

v_call: TRBV12-5
d_call: -
clone_size: once
j_call: TRBJ1-4
cdr3_nt: TGTGCTAGTGGTTTGGTTCGGGGGGCGGGGAATGAAAAACTGTTTTTT
cdr3_aa: CASGLVRGAGNEKLFF

v_call: TRBV5-6
d_call: -
clone_size: once
j_call: TRBJ2-5
cdr3_nt: TGTGCCAGCAGCTTTCAAGAGACCCAGTACTTC
cdr3_aa: CASSFQETQYF

v_call: TRBV29-1
d_call: TRBD1
clone_size: -
j_call: TRBJ1-1
cdr3_nt: TGCAGCGCCTCCTACCAGGGGGGAACTGAAGCTTTCTTT
cdr3_aa: CSASYQGGTEAFF

v_call: TRBV14
d_call: -
clone_size: -
j_call: TRBJ2-7
cdr3_nt: TGTGCCAGCAGCCAAGATCACTGGGCGGGTGTATCCTACGAGCAGTACTTC
cdr3_aa: CASSQDHWAGVSYEQYF

v_call: TRBV5-1
d_call: -
clone_size: -
j_call: TRBJ2-6
cdr3_nt: TGCGCCAGCGCGACGGGTGGGCACTCTGGGGCCAACGTCCTGACTTTC
cdr3_aa: CASATGGHSGANVLTF

v_call: TRBV6-1
d_call: -
clone_size: -
j_call: TRBJ2-5
cdr3_nt: TGTGCCAGCAGTGAAGGGGCAGTTCCCCAAGAGACCCAGTACTTC
cdr3_aa: CASSEGAVPQETQYF

v_call: TRBV28
d_call: TRBD2
clone_size: -
j_call: TRBJ2-7
cdr3_nt: TGTGCCAGCACTTCCCGGACTAGTCCCTCCTACGAGCAGTACTTC
cdr3_aa: CASTSRTSPSYEQYF

v_call: TRBV4-2
d_call: TRBD2
clone_size: -
j_call: TRBJ2-1
cdr3_nt: TGTGCCAGCAGCCAAGAAATCCTAGCGGGAGGCAATGAGCAGTTCTTC
cdr3_aa: CASSQEILAGGNEQFF

v_call: TRBV27
d_call: -
clone_size: -
j_call: TRBJ2-2
cdr3_nt: TGTGCCAGCAGGAGGAACACCGGGGAGCTGTTTTTT
cdr3_aa: CASRRNTGELFF

v_call: TRBV14
d_call: TRBD2
clone_size: -
j_call: TRBJ2-3
cdr3_nt: TGTGCCAGCAGCCCCCTTGGGGCGGGAGTGGCAGATACGCAGTATTTT
cdr3_aa: CASSPLGAGVADTQYF

v_call: TRBV19
d_call: -
clone_size: -
j_call: TRBJ1-1
cdr3_nt: TGTGCCAGTAGTTACAGGGATTTGGTGAACACTGAAGCTTTCTTT
cdr3_aa: CASSYRDLVNTEAFF

v_call: TRBV24-1
d_call: -
clone_size: -
j_call: TRBJ2-1
cdr3_nt: TGTGCCACCAGTGACGGCCCGACCTACAATGAGCAGTTCTTC
cdr3_aa: CATSDGPTYNEQFF

v_call: TRBV18
d_call: TRBD2
clone_size: -
j_call: TRBJ2-7
cdr3_nt: TGTGCCAGCTCACCTCAACTAGCGGGAGGGCCGTACGAGCAGTACTTC
cdr3_aa: CASSPQLAGGPYEQYF

v_call: TRBV6-4
d_call: TRBD2
clone_size: -
j_call: TRBJ2-3
cdr3_nt: TGTGCCAGCAGTGACGGGACTAGCGGGAGGGCCACAGATACGCAGTATTTT
cdr3_aa: CASSDGTSGRATDTQYF

v_call: TRBV12-3/TRBV12-4
d_call: -
clone_size: -
j_call: TRBJ2-7
cdr3_nt: TGTGCCAGCAGTTTAAAAACCTACGAGCAGTACTTC
cdr3_aa: CASSLKTYEQYF

v_call: TRBV7-2
d_call: -
clone_size: -
j_call: TRBJ1-4
cdr3_nt: TGTGCCAGCAGCTTAGGGGGGGCTCGAGAAAAACTGTTTTTT
cdr3_aa: CASSLGGAREKLFF

v_call: TRBV28
d_call: -
clone_size: -
j_call: TRBJ1-2
cdr3_nt: TGTGCCAGCAGTTTAGCTCGCGGACGGAACTATGGCTACACCTTC
cdr3_aa: CASSLARGRNYGYTF

v_call: TRBV28
d_call: -
clone_size: -
j_call: TRBJ1-6
cdr3_nt: TGTGCCAGCAGGCCTGACGGTTATTCACCCCTCCACTTT
cdr3_aa: CASRPDGYSPLHF

v_call: TRBV19
d_call: -
clone_size: -
j_call: TRBJ2-7
cdr3_nt: TGTGCCAGTAGTCGTGGCTGGGACTACGAGCAGTACTTC
cdr3_aa: CASSRGWDYEQYF

v_call: TRBV5-3
d_call: -
clone_size: -
j_call: TRBJ1-2
cdr3_nt: TGTGCCAGAACCTTGACGGGTTTCGAGAGGAGCTACACCTTC
cdr3_aa: CARTLTGFERSYTF

v_call: TRBV28
d_call: -
clone_size: -
j_call: TRBJ1-5
cdr3_nt: TGTGCCAGCAGTCTACAGGGCCCCCAGCATTTT
cdr3_aa: CASSLQGPQHF

v_call: TRBV19
d_call: -
clone_size: -
j_call: TRBJ1-5
cdr3_nt: TGTGCCAGTATGGGTCCAGGGTTTAGCAATCAGCCCCAGCATTTT
cdr3_aa: CASMGPGFSNQPQHF

v_call: TRBV10-3
d_call: TRBD1
clone_size: -
j_call: TRBJ1-1
cdr3_nt: TGTGCCATCAGTGAGTCGGACAGGGGGAACACTGAAGCTTTCTTT
cdr3_aa: CAISESDRGNTEAFF

v_call: TRBV19
d_call: -
clone_size: -
j_call: TRBJ1-4
cdr3_nt: TGTGCCAGTAGAAACCGACAGGAATCTAATGAAAAACTGTTTTTT
cdr3_aa: CASRNRQESNEKLFF

v_call: TRBV19
d_call: -
clone_size: -
j_call: TRBJ1-2
cdr3_nt: TGTGCCAGTAGTTCAAACACCGGCTATGGCTACACCTTC
cdr3_aa: CASSSNTGYGYTF

v_call: TRBV28
d_call: TRBD2
clone_size: -
j_call: TRBJ2-1
cdr3_nt: TGTGCCAGCAGTTTAGGGACTAGGGGAAATGAGCAGTTCTTC
cdr3_aa: CASSLGTRGNEQFF

v_call: TRBV18
d_call: -
clone_size: -
j_call: TRBJ1-2
cdr3_nt: TGTGCCAGCTCACAAAACAGGGATGGCTACACCTTC
cdr3_aa: CASSQNRDGYTF

v_call: TRBV21-1
d_call: -
clone_size: once
j_call: TRBJ2-3
cdr3_nt: TGTGCCAGCAGCAAAGAGGTCAGCGGGAGGGCCCCCGTCACAGATACGCAGTATTTT
cdr3_aa: CASSKEVSGRAPVTDTQYF

v_call: TRBV3-1/TRBV3-2
d_call: TRBD1
clone_size: -
j_call: TRBJ2-5
cdr3_nt: TGTGCCAGCAGCCTCTTTACCGGGACAGATCAAGAGACCCAGTACTTC
cdr3_aa: CASSLFTGTDQETQYF

v_call: TRBV7-9
d_call: TRBD2
clone_size: -
j_call: TRBJ2-1
cdr3_nt: TGTGCCAGCAGCTCGGGACTAGCCGGAGAGCAGTTCTTC
cdr3_aa: CASSSGLAGEQFF

v_call: TRBV5-1
d_call: TRBD1
clone_size: -
j_call: TRBJ1-2
cdr3_nt: TGCGCCAGCAGCTTGGGGGACAGAAGGGGCTACACCTTC
cdr3_aa: CASSLGDRRGYTF

v_call: TRBV5-1
d_call: TRBD1
clone_size: -
j_call: TRBJ1-1
cdr3_nt: TGCGCCAGCAGAACCACCGGGACAGGGACGAACACTGAAGCTTTCTTT
cdr3_aa: CASRTTGTGTNTEAFF

v_call: TRBV2
d_call: TRBD1
clone_size: -
j_call: TRBJ1-6
cdr3_nt: TGTGCCAGCAGTGGACAGGGCTCCTATAATTCACCCCTCCACTTT
cdr3_aa: CASSGQGSYNSPLHF

v_call: TRBV9
d_call: TRBD2
clone_size: -
j_call: TRBJ2-1
cdr3_nt: TGTGCCAGCAGCGTACGTGATGGACTAGCGGGAGCAAATGAGCAGTTCTTC
cdr3_aa: CASSVRDGLAGANEQFF

v_call: TRBV5-6
d_call: -
clone_size: few
j_call: TRBJ2-7
cdr3_nt: TGTGCCAGCTCACTAGCAAACTACGAGCAGTACTTC
cdr3_aa: CASSLANYEQYF

v_call: TRBV28
d_call: TRBD1
clone_size: -
j_call: TRBJ2-2
cdr3_nt: TGTGCCAGCAGCCGACAGGGAACCGGGGAGCTGTTTTTT
cdr3_aa: CASSRQGTGELFF

v_call: TRBV5-1
d_call: TRBD2
clone_size: -
j_call: TRBJ2-7
cdr3_nt: TGCGCCAGCAGCATGGGACTAGCGGGAATCGACGAGCAGTACTTT
cdr3_aa: CASSMGLAGIDEQYF

v_call: TRBV7-9
d_call: -
clone_size: once
j_call: TRBJ1-5
cdr3_nt: TGTGCCAGCAGCTCTCAAAGGTCGGATCAGCCCCAGCATTTT
cdr3_aa: CASSSQRSDQPQHF

v_call: TRBV28
d_call: -
clone_size: few
j_call: TRBJ2-6
cdr3_nt: TGTGCCAGCAGTTTAAGGGGTGGGGCCAACGTCCTGACTTTC
cdr3_aa: CASSLRGGANVLTF

v_call: TRBV11-2
d_call: -
clone_size: -
j_call: TRBJ2-2
cdr3_nt: TGTGCCAGCAGCGCGCTGACAGGGAACACCGGGGAGCTGTTTTTT
cdr3_aa: CASSALTGNTGELFF

v_call: TRBV11-2
d_call: TRBD2
clone_size: -
j_call: TRBJ2-1
cdr3_nt: TGTGCCAGCTCGCTAGCGGGGCAAGGTGAGCAGTTCTTC
cdr3_aa: CASSLAGQGEQFF